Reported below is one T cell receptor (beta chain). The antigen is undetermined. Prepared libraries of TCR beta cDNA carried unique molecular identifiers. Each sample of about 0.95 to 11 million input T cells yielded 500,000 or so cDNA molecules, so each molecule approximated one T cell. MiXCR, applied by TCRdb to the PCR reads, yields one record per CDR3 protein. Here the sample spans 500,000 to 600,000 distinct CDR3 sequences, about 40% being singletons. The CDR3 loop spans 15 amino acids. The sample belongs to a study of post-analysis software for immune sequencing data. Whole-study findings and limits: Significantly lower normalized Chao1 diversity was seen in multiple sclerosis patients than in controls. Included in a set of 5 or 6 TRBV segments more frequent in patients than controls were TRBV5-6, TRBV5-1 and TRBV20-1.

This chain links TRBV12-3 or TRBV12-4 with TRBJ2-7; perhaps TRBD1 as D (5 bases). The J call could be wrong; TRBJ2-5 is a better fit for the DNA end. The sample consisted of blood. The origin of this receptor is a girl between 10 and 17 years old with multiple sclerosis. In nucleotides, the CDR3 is TGTGCCAGCAGTTTTTCAGGGAAGGATGAAGAGACCCAGTACTTC. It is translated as CASSFSGKDEETQYF.